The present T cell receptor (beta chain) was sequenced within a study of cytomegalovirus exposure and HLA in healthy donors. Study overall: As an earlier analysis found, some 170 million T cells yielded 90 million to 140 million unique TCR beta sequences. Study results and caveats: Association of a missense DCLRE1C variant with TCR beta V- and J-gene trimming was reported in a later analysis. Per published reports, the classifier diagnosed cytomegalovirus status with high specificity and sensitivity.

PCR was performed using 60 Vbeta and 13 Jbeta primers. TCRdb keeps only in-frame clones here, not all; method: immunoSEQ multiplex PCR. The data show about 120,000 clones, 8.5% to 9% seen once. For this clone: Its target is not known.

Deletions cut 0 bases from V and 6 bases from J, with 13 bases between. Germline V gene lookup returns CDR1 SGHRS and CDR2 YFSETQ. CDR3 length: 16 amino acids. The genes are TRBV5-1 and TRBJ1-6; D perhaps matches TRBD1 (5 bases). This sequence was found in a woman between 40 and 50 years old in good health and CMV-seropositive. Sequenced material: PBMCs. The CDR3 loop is CASSLDRSLGNSPLHF. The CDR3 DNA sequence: TGCGCCAGCAGCTTGGACAGGTCGCTAGGTAATTCACCCCTCCACTTT.